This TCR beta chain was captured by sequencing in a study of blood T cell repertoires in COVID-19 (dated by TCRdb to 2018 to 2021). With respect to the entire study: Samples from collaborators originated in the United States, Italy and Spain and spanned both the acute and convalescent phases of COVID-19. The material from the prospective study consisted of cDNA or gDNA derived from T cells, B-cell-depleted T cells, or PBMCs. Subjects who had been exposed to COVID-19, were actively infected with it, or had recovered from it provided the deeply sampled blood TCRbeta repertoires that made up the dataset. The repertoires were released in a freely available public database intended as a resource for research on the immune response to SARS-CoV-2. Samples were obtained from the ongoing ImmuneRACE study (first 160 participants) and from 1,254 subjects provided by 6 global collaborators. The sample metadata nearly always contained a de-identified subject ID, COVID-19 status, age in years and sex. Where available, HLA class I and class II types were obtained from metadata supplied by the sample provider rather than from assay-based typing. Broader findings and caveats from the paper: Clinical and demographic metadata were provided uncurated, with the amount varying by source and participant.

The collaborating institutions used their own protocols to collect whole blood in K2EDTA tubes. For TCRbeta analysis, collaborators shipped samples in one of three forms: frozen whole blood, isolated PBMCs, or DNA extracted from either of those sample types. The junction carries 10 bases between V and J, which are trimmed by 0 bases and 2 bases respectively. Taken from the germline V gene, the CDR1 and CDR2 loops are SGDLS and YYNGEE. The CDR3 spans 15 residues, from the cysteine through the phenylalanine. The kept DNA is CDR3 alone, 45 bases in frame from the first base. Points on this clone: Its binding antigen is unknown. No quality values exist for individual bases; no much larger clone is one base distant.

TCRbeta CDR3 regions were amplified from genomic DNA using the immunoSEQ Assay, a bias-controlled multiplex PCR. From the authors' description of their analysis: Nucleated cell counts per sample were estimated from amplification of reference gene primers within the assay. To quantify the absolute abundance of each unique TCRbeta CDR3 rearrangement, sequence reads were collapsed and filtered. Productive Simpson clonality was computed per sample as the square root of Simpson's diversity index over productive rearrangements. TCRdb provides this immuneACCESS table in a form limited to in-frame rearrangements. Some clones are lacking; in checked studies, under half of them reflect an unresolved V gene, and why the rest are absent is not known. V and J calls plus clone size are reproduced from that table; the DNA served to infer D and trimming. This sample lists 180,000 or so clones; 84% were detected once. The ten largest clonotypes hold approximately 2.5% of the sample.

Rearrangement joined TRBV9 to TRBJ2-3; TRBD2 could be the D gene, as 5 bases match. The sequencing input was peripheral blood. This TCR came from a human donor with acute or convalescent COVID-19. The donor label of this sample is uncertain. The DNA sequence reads TGTGCCAGCAGCGTAGAGGCGGGCATCACAGATACGCAGTATTTT. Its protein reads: CASSVEAGITDTQYF.